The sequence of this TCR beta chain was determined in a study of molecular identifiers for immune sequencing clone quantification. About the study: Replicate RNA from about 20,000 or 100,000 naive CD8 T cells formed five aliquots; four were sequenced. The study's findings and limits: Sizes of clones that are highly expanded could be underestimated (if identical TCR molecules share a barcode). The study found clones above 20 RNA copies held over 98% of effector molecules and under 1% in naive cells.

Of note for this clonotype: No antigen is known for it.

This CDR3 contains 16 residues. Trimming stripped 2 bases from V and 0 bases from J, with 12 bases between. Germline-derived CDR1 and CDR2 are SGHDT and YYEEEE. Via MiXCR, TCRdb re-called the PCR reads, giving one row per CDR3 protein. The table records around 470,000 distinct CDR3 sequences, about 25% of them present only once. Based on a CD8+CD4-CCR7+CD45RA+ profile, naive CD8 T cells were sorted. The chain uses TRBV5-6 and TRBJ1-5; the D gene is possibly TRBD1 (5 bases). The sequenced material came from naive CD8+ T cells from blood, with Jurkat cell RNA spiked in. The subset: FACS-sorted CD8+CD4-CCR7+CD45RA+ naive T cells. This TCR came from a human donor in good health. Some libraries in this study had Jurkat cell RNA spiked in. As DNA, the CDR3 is TGTGCCAGCAGCTTCGGGACTCCATATAGCAATCAGCCCCAGCATTTT. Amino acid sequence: CASSFGTPYSNQPQHF.